The sequence of this TCR beta chain was determined in a study of CD8 T cells in Susac syndrome. Reverse transcription of roughly 0.45 to 1 ug RNA was carried out with random hexamers. Multiplex PCR with immunoSEQ amplified the TCR beta CDR3 across 54 Vbeta and 13 Jbeta. From the immunoSEQ multiplex PCR reads, TCRdb called clonotypes with MiXCR, one entry per CDR3 protein. The data contain 300,000 or so distinct CDR3 sequences, under 95% of them seen just once; the ten biggest clones take up around 0.07%. Study-level points and caveats: TCR sequencing and HLA analysis covered a relatively small number of individuals.

From blood CD8+ and CD4+ T cells, TCR beta sequences were generated. Through negative isolation, CD4+ and CD8+ T cells were obtained, while TEMRA cells were enriched using FACS. The CDR3 loop spans 13 amino acids. Trimming left V 3 bases short and J 15 bases short, with 18 bases between. The germline gives CDR1 LGHNT, CDR2 FRNRAP. As for this clonotype: Its target is not known.

Source material: CD4+ T cells from PBMCs. The clonotype comes from a human donor with multiple sclerosis. V and J are TRBV12-5 and TRBJ2-1, with D tentatively TRBD2 (6 bases). The CDR3 DNA reads TGTGCTAGTGGTTTTTACCCTGCGGGGTCCGTGTTCTTC. Amino acid sequence: CASGFYPAGSVFF.